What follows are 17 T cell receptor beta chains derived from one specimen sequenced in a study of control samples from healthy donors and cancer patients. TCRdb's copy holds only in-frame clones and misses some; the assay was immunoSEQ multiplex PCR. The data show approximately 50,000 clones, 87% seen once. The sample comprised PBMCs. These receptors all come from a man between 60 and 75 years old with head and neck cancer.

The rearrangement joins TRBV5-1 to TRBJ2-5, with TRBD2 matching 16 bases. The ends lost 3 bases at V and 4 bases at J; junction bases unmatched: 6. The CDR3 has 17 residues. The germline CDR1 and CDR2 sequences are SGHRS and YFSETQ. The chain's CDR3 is CASSSGTSGRATETQYF. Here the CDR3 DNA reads TGCGCCAGCAGCTCCGGGACTAGCGGGAGGGCTACAGAGACCCAGTACTTC.

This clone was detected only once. The CDR3 DNA sequence: TGTGCCAGCAGCCAAGATTTGGCAGCCGGCTCACCCCTCCACTTT. Translating gives CASSQDLAAGSPLHF. The chain couples TRBV3-1 (or the pseudogene TRBV3-2) to TRBJ1-6, with no clear D. This CDR3 is built from 15 residues. The germline gives CDR1 LGHDT, CDR2 YNNKEL (reference sequence). V was pared by 0 bases and J by 10 bases, with 13 bases between.

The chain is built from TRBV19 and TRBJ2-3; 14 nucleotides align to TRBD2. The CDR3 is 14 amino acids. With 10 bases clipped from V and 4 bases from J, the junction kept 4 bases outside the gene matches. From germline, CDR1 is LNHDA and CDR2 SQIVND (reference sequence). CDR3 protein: CATKGLAGADTQYF. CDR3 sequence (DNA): TGTGCCACTAAGGGACTAGCGGGAGCAGATACGCAGTATTTT.

The CDR3 nucleotides read TGTGCCAGTGGGGGACAGGCGTACCAAGAGACCCAGTACTTC. Translated: CASGGQAYQETQYF. This chain uses TRBV6-6 with TRBJ2-5, with 8 bases aligning to TRBD1. J lost 0 bases, V lost 9 bases, and 6 bases had no gene match. CDR3 length equals 14 residues. The germline V gene encodes CDR1 MNHNY and CDR2 SVGAGI (reference sequence).

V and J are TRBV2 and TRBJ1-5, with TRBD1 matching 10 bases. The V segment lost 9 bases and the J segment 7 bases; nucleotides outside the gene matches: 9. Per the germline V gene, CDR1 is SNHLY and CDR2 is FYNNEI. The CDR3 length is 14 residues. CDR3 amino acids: CASTRDRGHQPQHF. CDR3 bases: TGTGCCAGTACCCGGGACAGGGGCCACCAGCCCCAGCATTTT. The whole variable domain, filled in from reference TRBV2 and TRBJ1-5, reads EPEVTQTPSHQVTQMGQEVILRCVPISNHLYFYWYRQILGQKVEFLVSFYNNEISEKSEIFDDQFSVERPDGSNFTLKIRSTKLEDSAMYFCASTRDRGHQPQHFGDGTRLSIL.

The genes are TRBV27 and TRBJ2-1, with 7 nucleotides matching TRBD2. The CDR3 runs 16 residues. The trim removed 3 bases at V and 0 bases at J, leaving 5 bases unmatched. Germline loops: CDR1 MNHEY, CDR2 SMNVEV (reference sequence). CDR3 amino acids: CASSFLRGSSYNEQFF. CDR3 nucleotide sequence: TGTGCCAGCAGTTTTCTCCGCGGGAGCTCCTACAATGAGCAGTTCTTC.

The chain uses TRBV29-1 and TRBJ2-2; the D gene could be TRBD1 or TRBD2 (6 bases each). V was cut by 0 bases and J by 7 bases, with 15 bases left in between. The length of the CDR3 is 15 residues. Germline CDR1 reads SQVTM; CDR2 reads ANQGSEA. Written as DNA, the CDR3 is TGCAGCGTTGAAGATCCCACTAAGGGGGGCGGGGAGCTGTTTTTT. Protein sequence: CSVEDPTKGGGELFF.

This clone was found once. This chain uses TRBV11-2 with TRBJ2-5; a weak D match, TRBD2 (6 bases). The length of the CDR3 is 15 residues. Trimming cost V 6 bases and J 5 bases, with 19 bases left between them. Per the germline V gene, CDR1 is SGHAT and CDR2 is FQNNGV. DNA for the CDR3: TGTGCCAGCAGTCATAGCGGCCCCGCGCCGGAGACCCAGTACTTC. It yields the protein CASSHSGPAPETQYF.

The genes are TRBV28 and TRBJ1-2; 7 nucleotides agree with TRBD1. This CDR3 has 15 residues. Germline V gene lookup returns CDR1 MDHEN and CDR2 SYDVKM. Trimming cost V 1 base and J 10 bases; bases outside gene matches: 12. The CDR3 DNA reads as TGTGCCAGCAGTTTATATGGACAGGTGAAGCCTGACTACACCTTC. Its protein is CASSLYGQVKPDYTF.

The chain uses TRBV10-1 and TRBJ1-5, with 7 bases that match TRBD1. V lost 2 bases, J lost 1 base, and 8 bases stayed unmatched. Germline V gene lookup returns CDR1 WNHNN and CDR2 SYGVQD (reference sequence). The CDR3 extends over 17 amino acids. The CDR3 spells CASSEPRGQGSNQPQHF. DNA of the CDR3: TGCGCCAGCAGTGAGCCGAGGGGGCAGGGGAGCAATCAGCCCCAGCATTTT.

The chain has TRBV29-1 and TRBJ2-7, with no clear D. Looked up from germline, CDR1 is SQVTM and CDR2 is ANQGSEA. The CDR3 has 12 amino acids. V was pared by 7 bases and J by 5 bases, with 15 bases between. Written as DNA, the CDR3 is TGCAGCGCCGGTCTGTTTCGCGACGAGCAGTACTTC. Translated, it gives CSAGLFRDEQYF.

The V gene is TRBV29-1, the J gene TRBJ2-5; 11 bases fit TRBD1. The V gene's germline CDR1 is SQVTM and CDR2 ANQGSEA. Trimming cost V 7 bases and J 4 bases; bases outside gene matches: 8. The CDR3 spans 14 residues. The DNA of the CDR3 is TGCAGCGGCTCCGGGACAGGGGGTCGAGAGACCCAGTACTTC. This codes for CSGSGTGGRETQYF.

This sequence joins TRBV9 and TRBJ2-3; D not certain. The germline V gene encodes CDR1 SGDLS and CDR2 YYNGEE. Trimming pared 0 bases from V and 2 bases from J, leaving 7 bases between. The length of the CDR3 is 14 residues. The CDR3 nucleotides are TGTGCCAGCAGCGTAGGACCTGACACAGATACGCAGTATTTT. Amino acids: CASSVGPDTDTQYF.

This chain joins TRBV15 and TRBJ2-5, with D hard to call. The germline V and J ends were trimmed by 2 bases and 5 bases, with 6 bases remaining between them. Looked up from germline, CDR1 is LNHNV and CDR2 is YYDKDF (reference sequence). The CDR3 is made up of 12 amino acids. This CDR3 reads CATSRPPETQYF. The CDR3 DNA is TGTGCCACCAGCAGACCCCCGGAGACCCAGTACTTC.

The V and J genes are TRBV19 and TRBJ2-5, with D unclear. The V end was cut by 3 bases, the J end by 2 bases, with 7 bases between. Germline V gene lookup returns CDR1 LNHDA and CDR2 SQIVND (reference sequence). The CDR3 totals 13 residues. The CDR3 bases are TGTGCCAGTAGTATGGGCCTGCAAGAGACCCAGTACTTC. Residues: CASSMGLQETQYF.

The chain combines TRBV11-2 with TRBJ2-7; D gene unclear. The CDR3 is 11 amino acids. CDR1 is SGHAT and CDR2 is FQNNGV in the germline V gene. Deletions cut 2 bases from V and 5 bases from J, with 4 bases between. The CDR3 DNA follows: TGTGCCAGCAGCTTATTCAACGAGCAGTACTTC. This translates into CASSLFNEQYF.

CDR3 sequence (DNA): TGTGCCAGCAGTTTGACAACCCCAATGACTGGCTACACCTTC. Its translation is CASSLTTPMTGYTF. This rearrangement joins TRBV28 to TRBJ1-2; D is uncertain. The CDR3 is made up of 14 amino acids. V was shortened by 3 bases and J by 7 bases, with 15 bases between the two germline ends. Germline loops: CDR1 MDHEN, CDR2 SYDVKM.